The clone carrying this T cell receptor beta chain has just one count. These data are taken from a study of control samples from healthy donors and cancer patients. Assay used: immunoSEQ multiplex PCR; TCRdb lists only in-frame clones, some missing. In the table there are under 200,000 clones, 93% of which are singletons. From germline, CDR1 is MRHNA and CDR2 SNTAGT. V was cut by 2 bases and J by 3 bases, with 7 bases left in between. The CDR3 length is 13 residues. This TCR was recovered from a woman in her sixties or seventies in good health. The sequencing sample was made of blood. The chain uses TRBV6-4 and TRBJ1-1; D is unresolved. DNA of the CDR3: TGTGCCAGCAGTGACGTGGCCTACACTGAAGCTTTCTTT. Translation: CASSDVAYTEAFF.